A selection of T cell receptor beta chains follows, all from one sample in a study of blood T cell repertoires in COVID-19. Generated by immunoSEQ multiplex PCR, the TCRdb table keeps only in-frame clones and is missing some. In the table there are about 270,000 clones, around 89% of which are singletons. Source material: PBMCs or T cells enriched from blood (not recorded which). These receptors were obtained from a woman aged 30 to 39 with acute COVID-19. The CDR3 runs from the conserved cysteine through the conserved F or W. D genes are given only for firm matches. Part of the rows lack a size; the others show once, few, many or a class for expanded clones.

cdr3_aa: CASSQVTYNEQFF; cdr3_nt: TGTGCCAGCAGCCAAGTTACTTACAATGAGCAGTTCTTC; d_call: .; v_call: TRBV3-1/TRBV3-2; clone_size: .; j_call: TRBJ2-1
cdr3_aa: CASSRAGGGGELFF; cdr3_nt: TGTGCCAGCAGCCGCGCGGGAGGGGGCGGGGAGCTGTTTTTT; d_call: TRBD2; v_call: TRBV3-1/TRBV3-2; clone_size: .; j_call: TRBJ2-2
cdr3_aa: CASSLAPGQSTFGTIYF; cdr3_nt: TGTGCCAGCAGCTTGGCCCCCGGACAGTCGACTTTTGGCACCATATATTTT; d_call: .; v_call: TRBV5-4; clone_size: .; j_call: TRBJ1-3
cdr3_aa: CASSTTTGDSGYTF; cdr3_nt: TGTGCCAGCAGTACCACGACAGGGGATAGTGGCTACACCTTC; d_call: TRBD1; v_call: TRBV27; clone_size: .; j_call: TRBJ1-2
cdr3_aa: CASREHGGTEAFF; cdr3_nt: TGTGCCAGCAGAGAACACGGGGGCACTGAAGCTTTCTTT; d_call: .; v_call: TRBV2; clone_size: .; j_call: TRBJ1-1
cdr3_aa: CASSSGLVPGELFF; cdr3_nt: TGTGCCAGCAGTTCCGGACTAGTACCTGGGGAGCTGTTTTTT; d_call: TRBD2; v_call: TRBV6-5; clone_size: .; j_call: TRBJ2-2
cdr3_aa: CASSLGLAGAQETQYF; cdr3_nt: TGTGCCAGCAGCTTAGGGCTAGCGGGGGCCCAAGAGACCCAGTACTTC; d_call: TRBD2; v_call: TRBV11-2; clone_size: .; j_call: TRBJ2-5
cdr3_aa: CSVEDAWYGGRSLRSNEQFF; cdr3_nt: TGCAGCGTTGAAGATGCTTGGTATGGCGGGAGGTCCCTACGAAGCAATGAGCAGTTCTTC; d_call: TRBD2; v_call: TRBV29-1; clone_size: .; j_call: TRBJ2-1
cdr3_aa: CSVRVASGNTIYF; cdr3_nt: TGCAGCGTCCGGGTAGCCTCTGGAAACACCATATATTTT; d_call: .; v_call: TRBV29-1; clone_size: .; j_call: TRBJ1-3
cdr3_aa: CASSPLSGGTDTQYF; cdr3_nt: TGTGCCAGCAGTCCTCTATCGGGAGGCACAGATACGCAGTATTTT; d_call: .; v_call: TRBV28; clone_size: .; j_call: TRBJ2-3
cdr3_aa: CATSGTGTSGRAYEQFF; cdr3_nt: TGTGCCACCAGTGGAACCGGGACTAGCGGGAGGGCCTATGAGCAGTTCTTC; d_call: TRBD2; v_call: TRBV24-1; clone_size: .; j_call: TRBJ2-1
cdr3_aa: CASSRAPSGRALGEQFF; cdr3_nt: TGTGCCAGCAGCCGAGCCCCTAGCGGGAGGGCCCTCGGTGAGCAGTTCTTC; d_call: TRBD2; v_call: TRBV14; clone_size: .; j_call: TRBJ2-1
cdr3_aa: CASSQQINQPQHF; cdr3_nt: TGTGCCAGCAGCCAACAGATCAATCAGCCCCAGCATTTT; d_call: .; v_call: TRBV3-1/TRBV3-2; clone_size: .; j_call: TRBJ1-5
cdr3_aa: CASSSHRDYTQYF; cdr3_nt: TGTGCCAGCAGTTCCCACAGGGATTATACGCAGTATTTT; d_call: .; v_call: TRBV27; clone_size: .; j_call: TRBJ2-3
cdr3_aa: CASSEGSGSRVYGYTF; cdr3_nt: TGTGCCAGCAGTGAAGGTAGCGGGAGTAGGGTGTATGGCTACACCTTC; d_call: .; v_call: TRBV6-1; clone_size: .; j_call: TRBJ1-2
cdr3_aa: CASSYRTPLPTDTQYF; cdr3_nt: TGTGCCAGCAGCTATAGGACACCTCTCCCCACAGATACGCAGTATTTT; d_call: .; v_call: TRBV5-4; clone_size: once; j_call: TRBJ2-3
cdr3_aa: CASSPPTSGAYEQYF; cdr3_nt: TGTGCCAGCAGCCCCCCCACATCTGGAGCCTACGAGCAGTACTTC; d_call: .; v_call: TRBV28; clone_size: .; j_call: TRBJ2-7
cdr3_aa: CASSYGTGSGYEQFF; cdr3_nt: TGTGCCAGCAGCTACGGGACAGGGTCTGGCTATGAGCAGTTCTTC; d_call: TRBD1; v_call: TRBV7-3; clone_size: .; j_call: TRBJ2-1
cdr3_aa: CASSQVTESPQYF; cdr3_nt: TGCGCCAGCAGCCAAGTGACAGAAAGTCCGCAGTATTTT; d_call: .; v_call: TRBV4-3; clone_size: .; j_call: TRBJ2-3
cdr3_aa: CASSEAFNSGTAGTDTQYF; cdr3_nt: TGTGCCAGCAGTGAAGCCTTTAATTCCGGGACAGCCGGGACAGATACGCAGTATTTT; d_call: TRBD1; v_call: TRBV2; clone_size: .; j_call: TRBJ2-3
cdr3_aa: CASSIHSGNTIYF; cdr3_nt: TGTGCCAGTAGTATCCACTCTGGAAACACCATATATTTT; d_call: .; v_call: TRBV19; clone_size: .; j_call: TRBJ1-3
cdr3_aa: CASSQDTGRSGNTIYF; cdr3_nt: TGTGCCAGCAGCCAAGATACAGGGCGGTCTGGAAACACCATATATTTT; d_call: .; v_call: TRBV4-2; clone_size: .; j_call: TRBJ1-3
cdr3_aa: CASRKGGDETEAFF; cdr3_nt: TGTGCCAGCAGGAAAGGGGGCGACGAGACTGAAGCTTTCTTT; d_call: TRBD1; v_call: TRBV6-6; clone_size: .; j_call: TRBJ1-1
cdr3_aa: CASSADSGNTIYF; cdr3_nt: TGTGCCAGCAGCGCCGACAGTGGCAACACCATATATTTT; d_call: .; v_call: TRBV11-2; clone_size: .; j_call: TRBJ1-3
cdr3_aa: CASSLNRGREQYF; cdr3_nt: TGTGCCAGCAGTTTAAATAGGGGGCGTGAGCAGTACTTC; d_call: TRBD1; v_call: TRBV27; clone_size: .; j_call: TRBJ2-7
cdr3_aa: CASSQSGQSYYGYTF; cdr3_nt: TGTGCCAGCAGCCAATCGGGACAGTCCTACTATGGCTACACCTTC; d_call: TRBD1; v_call: TRBV14; clone_size: .; j_call: TRBJ1-2
cdr3_aa: CSVEEVAGGSYEQYF; cdr3_nt: TGCAGCGTTGAAGAGGTAGCGGGAGGCTCCTACGAGCAGTACTTC; d_call: TRBD2; v_call: TRBV29-1; clone_size: .; j_call: TRBJ2-7
cdr3_aa: CASSELRRDEKLFF; cdr3_nt: TGTGCCAGCAGCGAACTTAGGAGGGATGAAAAACTGTTTTTT; d_call: .; v_call: TRBV6-2/TRBV6-3; clone_size: .; j_call: TRBJ1-4
cdr3_aa: CASSFTADTQYF; cdr3_nt: TGTGCCAGCAGCTTTACTGCAGATACGCAGTATTTT; d_call: .; v_call: TRBV7-6; clone_size: .; j_call: TRBJ2-3
cdr3_aa: CASSPGTGAEYSPLHF; cdr3_nt: TGTGCCAGTAGTCCCGGGACAGGGGCTGAGTATTCACCCCTCCACTTT; d_call: TRBD1; v_call: TRBV19; clone_size: .; j_call: TRBJ1-6
cdr3_aa: CASSYSGQGVSQPQHF; cdr3_nt: TGTGCCAGCAGTTACTCAGGACAGGGGGTTTCTCAGCCCCAGCATTTT; d_call: TRBD1; v_call: TRBV6-2/TRBV6-3; clone_size: .; j_call: TRBJ1-5
cdr3_aa: CASSSTGLAGVQTGELFF; cdr3_nt: TGTGCCAGCAGCTCCACGGGACTAGCGGGAGTACAGACCGGGGAGCTGTTTTTT; d_call: TRBD2; v_call: TRBV7-8; clone_size: .; j_call: TRBJ2-2
cdr3_aa: CAWSWGPNTGELFF; cdr3_nt: TGTGCCTGGAGTTGGGGGCCTAACACCGGGGAGCTGTTTTTT; d_call: .; v_call: TRBV30; clone_size: .; j_call: TRBJ2-2
cdr3_aa: CASSVDPGSRTYEQYF; cdr3_nt: TGTGCCAGCAGCGTAGATCCGGGTTCGAGGACCTACGAGCAGTACTTC; d_call: .; v_call: TRBV9; clone_size: .; j_call: TRBJ2-7
cdr3_aa: CASSETGEVTYEQYF; cdr3_nt: TGTGCCAGCAGTGAGACAGGGGAGGTGACCTACGAGCAGTACTTC; d_call: TRBD1; v_call: TRBV28; clone_size: few; j_call: TRBJ2-7
cdr3_aa: CASSLILAGVDEQFF; cdr3_nt: TGTGCCAGCAGTTTAATACTAGCGGGAGTTGATGAGCAGTTCTTC; d_call: TRBD2; v_call: TRBV28; clone_size: .; j_call: TRBJ2-1
cdr3_aa: CASRPNRILGELFF; cdr3_nt: TGTGCCAGCCGCCCTAACAGGATTCTTGGGGAGCTGTTTTTT; d_call: .; v_call: TRBV6-2/TRBV6-3; clone_size: .; j_call: TRBJ2-2
cdr3_aa: CASSPGGTDTQYF; cdr3_nt: TGTGCCAGCTCACCAGGAGGCACAGATACGCAGTATTTT; d_call: .; v_call: TRBV18; clone_size: .; j_call: TRBJ2-3
cdr3_aa: CASSLATTDYEQYF; cdr3_nt: TGCGCCAGCAGCTTGGCCACGACAGACTACGAGCAGTACTTC; d_call: .; v_call: TRBV5-1; clone_size: .; j_call: TRBJ2-7
cdr3_aa: CASSFDYLAGGYEQYF; cdr3_nt: TGTGCCAGCAGTTTTGATTACCTAGCGGGAGGGTACGAGCAGTACTTC; d_call: TRBD2; v_call: TRBV28; clone_size: .; j_call: TRBJ2-7
cdr3_aa: CASSPDRSPYEQYF; cdr3_nt: TGTGCCAGCAGCCCAGACAGGTCCCCCTACGAGCAGTACTTC; d_call: .; v_call: TRBV7-9; clone_size: .; j_call: TRBJ2-7
cdr3_aa: CASNTGTPNYGYTF; cdr3_nt: TGTGCCAGCAATACCGGGACACCCAACTATGGCTACACCTTC; d_call: .; v_call: TRBV2; clone_size: .; j_call: TRBJ1-2
cdr3_aa: CASGTAETYEQYF; cdr3_nt: TGTGCCAGCGGGACAGCGGAAACCTACGAGCAGTACTTC; d_call: TRBD1; v_call: TRBV5-4; clone_size: .; j_call: TRBJ2-7
cdr3_aa: CSVVWQGTEKLFF; cdr3_nt: TGCAGCGTTGTCTGGCAGGGAACTGAAAAACTGTTTTTT; d_call: .; v_call: TRBV29-1; clone_size: few; j_call: TRBJ1-4
cdr3_aa: CASRRQGTEAFF; cdr3_nt: TGTGCCAGCAGAAGACAGGGCACTGAAGCTTTCTTT; d_call: TRBD1; v_call: TRBV6-5; clone_size: .; j_call: TRBJ1-1
cdr3_aa: CAIRQAGDFGELFF; cdr3_nt: TGTGCCATCAGACAAGCGGGAGACTTCGGGGAGCTGTTTTTT; d_call: TRBD2; v_call: TRBV10-3; clone_size: .; j_call: TRBJ2-2